Only one count was recorded for the clone carrying this T cell receptor beta chain. Some clones are missing from TCRdb's copy, which holds only in-frame ones; the method was immunoSEQ multiplex PCR. In the table there are approximately 150,000 clones, nearly 96% of which are singletons. Per the germline V gene, CDR1 is MNHEY and CDR2 is SMNVEV (reference sequence). V was pared by 5 bases and J by 5 bases, with 14 bases of the junction left unmatched. The CDR3 spans 17 residues. The sample belongs to a study of control samples from healthy donors and cancer patients. The chain has TRBV27 and TRBJ2-7, with 11 bases fitting TRBD2. Sequenced material: blood. The sequence derives from a woman younger than 45 in good health. CDR3 DNA: TGTGCCAGCAGTACTACTAGCGGGAGAGTTCGCATCCACGAGCAGTACTTC. The encoded protein is CASSTTSGRVRIHEQYF.